These 28 T cell receptor beta chains were sequenced from one sample in a study of blood T cell repertoires in COVID-19. Measured with immunoSEQ multiplex PCR; TCRdb has only the in-frame clones, and not every one. The sample shows some 150,000 clones, over 75% of them seen only once. The source material was peripheral blood. The receptors derive from a woman aged 60 to 75 with COVID-19, enrolled during active disease.

A remark on this clone: A read error may account for a junction end that differs from germline. The CDR3 nucleotides read TGTGCCAGCAGCTTGGGGCTAGCCTCCAACGAGCAGTACTTC. This translates into CASSLGLASNEQYF. This chain links TRBV5-6 with TRBJ2-7; weak D call: TRBD2 (5 bases). The CDR3 is 14 residues long. Germline values: CDR1 SGHDT, CDR2 YYEEEE.

This clone was seen only once. The rearrangement links TRBV15 to TRBJ2-4; no definite D call. V lost 5 bases and J lost 1, with 15 bases in between. Germline V gives CDR1 LNHNV, CDR2 YYDKDF (reference sequence). The CDR3 loop spans 16 amino acids. The chain's CDR3 is CATSPPPGLAKNIQYF. In DNA form, the CDR3 reads TGTGCCACCAGCCCCCCCCCGGGTCTGGCCAAAAACATTCAGTACTTC.

The chain links TRBV9 to TRBJ2-3; TRBD2 matches at 7 bases. The CDR3 has 14 residues. V gave up 4 bases and J gave up 5 bases; unmatched junction bases: 7. The germline V gene encodes CDR1 SGDLS and CDR2 YYNGEE. DNA for the CDR3: TGTGCCAGCAGCCCCGGGACTATTCAAGATACGCAGTATTTT. Translation: CASSPGTIQDTQYF.

The rearrangement uses TRBV7-9 and TRBJ2-1, with D perhaps matching TRBD1 (6 bases). From germline, CDR1 is SEHNR and CDR2 FQNEAQ (reference sequence). This CDR3 comprises 16 residues. The V end lost 0 bases, the J end lost 4 bases, and 13 bases lay between the germline ends. The chain's CDR3 is CASSLAGTPKYNEQFF. The CDR3 coding sequence is TGTGCCAGCAGCTTAGCCGGGACACCCAAATACAATGAGCAGTTCTTC.

The chain recombines TRBV11-3 with TRBJ2-1; 8 bases are a match to TRBD2. The CDR3 sequence is 14 residues long. V lost 5 bases to trimming and J lost 8 bases; unmatched junction nucleotides: 8. In germline, CDR1 is SGHNT, CDR2 YENEEA. CDR3 coding DNA: TGTGCCAGCAGCCCAGTGGCGGGGGGTCATGAGCAGTTCTTC. Translated, it gives CASSPVAGGHEQFF.

The V call is TRBV6-5, the J call TRBJ1-1; possibly TRBD1 for D (6 bases). CDR1 and CDR2 (germline): MNHEY, SVGAGI. The CDR3 contains 14 residues. V lost 0 bases and J lost 5, with 10 bases in between. CDR3 in DNA: TGTGCCAGCAGTTACTCAGGACAGAGGACTGAAGCTTTCTTT. It codes for CASSYSGQRTEAFF.

The J gene is TRBJ1-1, the V gene TRBV12-5; D possibly corresponds to TRBD1 (5 bases). V lost 5 bases and J 7 bases, leaving 14 bases between the germline ends. CDR1 is LGHNT and CDR2 is FRNRAP in the germline V gene. The CDR3 has 13 residues. The CDR3 nucleotides are TGTGCTAGTGGTCGGGGGGGAGCCGATGAAGCTTTCTTT. This sequence encodes CASGRGGADEAFF.

The V call is TRBV5-3, the J call TRBJ1-4; TRBD1 might be the D (5 bases). TRBV5-3 is an open reading frame whose function is uncertain. Trimming pared 3 bases from V and 8 bases from J, leaving 17 bases between. CDR3 length: 15 amino acids. The CDR3, as DNA: TGTGCCAGAAGCTGCCTTGGGACGGGGAGGGAAAAACTGTTTTTT. Translated: CARSCLGTGREKLFF.

The rearrangement links TRBV11-3 to TRBJ2-5; D is uncertain. This CDR3 has 12 residues. Per germline, CDR1 SGHNT and CDR2 YENEEA. V was pared by 0 bases and J by 4 bases, with 3 bases between. CDR3 loop: CASSLDRETQYF. In nucleotides, the CDR3 is TGTGCCAGCAGCTTAGATAGAGAGACCCAGTACTTC.

The V call is TRBV4-3, the J call TRBJ2-7; possibly TRBD1 for D (6 bases). V lost 1 base and J lost 2, with 12 bases in between. Looked up from germline, CDR1 is LGHNA and CDR2 is YSLEER. The CDR3 runs 15 residues. CDR3 in amino acids: CASSQARAGAYEQYF. CDR3 in DNA: TGCGCCAGCAGCCAAGCTCGGGCAGGGGCCTACGAGCAGTACTTC.

V and J are TRBV7-9 and TRBJ1-5; D is undetermined. The CDR3 is 14 residues long. Germline V gene lookup returns CDR1 SEHNR and CDR2 FQNEAQ (reference sequence). Trimming removed 2 bases from V and 5 bases from J, with 10 bases in between. The CDR3 nucleotides are TGTGCCAGCAGCTTATTGAACCAGGATCAGCCCCAGCATTTT. It encodes CASSLLNQDQPQHF.

In regard to this clone: One end of the junction varies from germline; a read error may be responsible. The CDR3 DNA follows: TGCGGAAGTGGGACTAACTACAATGAGCAGTTCTTC. It translates to CGSGTNYNEQFF. This sequence joins TRBV27 and TRBJ2-1; TRBD2 matches 7 bases. Germline V gene data show CDR1 as MNHEY and CDR2 as SMNVEV (reference sequence). CDR3 length: 12 residues.

V gene TRBV7-9 combines with J gene TRBJ2-3; D remains unclear. The CDR3 is made up of 13 amino acids. Trimming removed 5 bases from V and 1 base from J, with 7 bases in between. Germline loops: CDR1 SEHNR, CDR2 FQNEAQ (reference sequence). CDR3 sequence: CASSTTGTDTQYF. CDR3 DNA sequence: TGTGCCAGCAGCACCACGGGCACAGATACGCAGTATTTT. Full variable domain (outside the CDR3, taken from reference TRBV7-9 and TRBJ2-3): DTGVSQNPRHKITKRGQNVTFRCDPISEHNRLYWYRQTLGQGPEFLTYFQNEAQLEKSRLLSDRFSAERPKGSFSTLEIQRTEQGDSAMYLCASSTTGTDTQYFGPGTRLTVL.

J is TRBJ1-1 and V is TRBV19; 7 positions match TRBD1. Trimming at V came to 4 bases and at J to 3 bases, leaving 8 bases not matched to a gene. The length of the CDR3 is 15 residues. The V gene's germline CDR1 is LNHDA and CDR2 SQIVND (reference sequence). The CDR3 reads CASSSRQGVDTEAFF. CDR3 sequence (DNA): TGTGCCAGTAGTAGCCGACAGGGTGTGGACACTGAAGCTTTCTTT. Supplemented by reference TRBV19 and TRBJ1-1, the full variable domain reads DGGITQSPKYLFRKEGQNVTLSCEQNLNHDAMYWYRQDPGQGLRLIYYSQIVNDFQKGDIAEGYSVSREKKESFPLTVTSAQKNPTAFYLCASSSRQGVDTEAFFGQGTRLTVV.

The chain uses TRBV5-3 and TRBJ1-5; 8 bases match TRBD1. TRBV5-3 counts as an open reading frame of uncertain function. CDR3 length: 15 amino acids. Unmatched junction bases numbered 6, after V lost 0 bases and J lost 7 bases. CDR3 protein: CARSLVDRGGQPQHF. For the CDR3, the DNA is TGTGCCAGAAGCTTGGTTGACAGGGGAGGACAGCCCCAGCATTTT.

The chain employs TRBV4-1 and TRBJ2-2, with 12 bases aligning to TRBD2. The germline gives CDR1 MGHRA, CDR2 YSYEKL. This CDR3 comprises 18 residues. V lost 1 base, J lost 6 bases, and 9 bases stayed unmatched. The CDR3 DNA follows: TGCGCCAGCAGCCAAGGAATCCTAGCGGGGGGGATAGCCGGGGAGCTGTTTTTT. Its protein is CASSQGILAGGIAGELFF.

The chain couples TRBV7-9 to TRBJ1-1; 7 positions match TRBD1. The V gene end was trimmed by 3 bases and the J gene end by 2 bases; junction bases not matched to a gene: 3. This CDR3 contains 14 residues. CDR1 SEHNR and CDR2 FQNEAQ come from the germline V gene (reference sequence). In DNA form, the CDR3 reads TGTGCCAGCAGCTTCGGGACAGTAAACACTGAAGCTTTCTTT. Encoded protein: CASSFGTVNTEAFF.

The chain joins TRBV27 to TRBJ2-1; TRBD2 matches at 9 bases. CDR1 MNHEY and CDR2 SMNVEV come from the germline V gene (reference sequence). With 6 bases clipped from V and 5 bases from J, the junction kept 5 bases outside the gene matches. The CDR3 extends over 14 amino acids. In DNA, the CDR3 is TGTGCCAGCAGGAGGACTAGCGTCAACAATGAGCAGTTCTTC. It encodes CASRRTSVNNEQFF.

The rearrangement joins TRBV19 to TRBJ1-3; no definite D call. The ends were cut back, 3 bases at V and 0 bases at J, with 6 bases in the middle. The CDR3 is made up of 14 amino acids. The germline V gene has CDR1 LNHDA and CDR2 SQIVND (reference sequence). DNA of the CDR3: TGTGCCAGTAGTATCCGGGACTCTGGAAACACCATATATTTT. It specifies CASSIRDSGNTIYF.

This rearrangement joins TRBV27 to TRBJ2-1, with 8 bases fitting TRBD2. This CDR3 is built from 14 residues. Germline-derived CDR1 and CDR2 are MNHEY and SMNVEV (reference sequence). V lost 7 bases and J lost 6; bases outside the gene matches: 8. CDR3 nucleotide sequence: TGTGCCAGCACCCGGGGGGGGGCCTTCAATGAGCAGTTCTTC. As protein: CASTRGGAFNEQFF.

Only a few counts were recorded for this clone. The chain carries TRBV28 and TRBJ2-6; 7 bases fit TRBD1. V lost 1 base and J lost 7; bases outside the gene matches: 7. The CDR3 sequence is 16 residues long. The germline gives CDR1 MDHEN, CDR2 SYDVKM. The CDR3 loop is CASSLYSRTGANVLTF. The DNA of the CDR3 is TGTGCCAGCAGTTTATATTCCCGGACAGGAGCCAACGTCCTGACTTTC.

The chain's CDR3 is CASIEGLTGLEAFF. The CDR3 nucleotides read TGTGCCAGCATAGAAGGGCTGACAGGGCTTGAAGCTTTCTTT. The chain couples TRBV28 to TRBJ1-1; 7 bases are a match to TRBD1. Germline assignment: CDR1 MDHEN and CDR2 SYDVKM. This CDR3 is built from 14 residues. V was clipped by 7 bases and J by 7 bases; unmatched bases: 12.

This clone was detected a few times. The chain is built from TRBV11-2 and TRBJ1-1; no reliable D call. Germline V gives CDR1 SGHAT, CDR2 FQNNGV. The CDR3 runs to 13 residues. V was trimmed by 0 bases and J by 7 bases, leaving 9 bases between them. Here the CDR3 DNA reads TGTGCCAGCAGCTTAGATCGCGGAGGTGAAGCTTTCTTT. Translated: CASSLDRGGEAFF.

The chain couples TRBV6-5 to TRBJ1-6; 8 nucleotides line up with TRBD1. After removal of 0 bases from V and 14 bases from J, the junction contained 6 bases not matched to a gene. Germline CDR1 is MNHEY and CDR2 is SVGAGI. This CDR3 has 14 amino acids. The CDR3 region is CASSYSTGEQTLHF. The CDR3 DNA sequence: TGTGCCAGCAGTTACTCGACAGGGGAACAAACCCTCCACTTT.

The V call is TRBV4-2, the J call TRBJ1-6; the D gene is possibly TRBD1 (5 bases). The CDR3 is 17 residues long. Germline V gene lookup returns CDR1 LGHNA and CDR2 YNFKEQ. Trimming took off 0 bases at V and 9 bases at J, with 18 bases between the two ends. The CDR3 sequence: CASSQDVSARATSPLHF. In DNA form, the CDR3 reads TGTGCCAGCAGCCAAGACGTTTCCGCCAGGGCCACTTCACCCCTCCACTTT.

The rearrangement joins TRBV5-1 to TRBJ2-7; D may be TRBD2 (6 bases). The V end was cut by 6 bases, the J end by 3 bases, with 16 bases between. The length of the CDR3 is 14 residues. The V gene's germline CDR1 is SGHRS and CDR2 YFSETQ. CDR3 sequence: CASTDRGGNYEQYF. CDR3 nucleotide sequence: TGCGCCAGCACCGACCGGGGAGGTAACTACGAGCAGTACTTC.

This clone was detected once. The V and J genes are TRBV19 and TRBJ1-1; D might be TRBD1 (5 bases). Germline V gene sequence: CDR1 LNHDA, CDR2 SQIVND (reference sequence). The CDR3 runs 14 residues. V lost 4 bases to trimming and J lost 5 bases, with 14 bases between them. The CDR3 bases are TGTGCCAGTAGTACCCCGGGGGATCTTACTGAAGCTTTCTTT. It yields the protein CASSTPGDLTEAFF.

This clone has only a few counts. The chain employs TRBV7-9 and TRBJ2-7, with 7 bases that match TRBD1. From germline, CDR1 is SEHNR and CDR2 FQNEAQ (reference sequence). J was trimmed by 4 bases and V by 5 bases; bases with no gene match: 8. The CDR3 length is 14 residues. The CDR3 here is CASSRQGEIYEQYF. In DNA form, the CDR3 reads TGTGCCAGCAGCCGCCAGGGGGAGATTTACGAGCAGTACTTC.